The present T cell receptor beta chain was sequenced within a study of STAT3 mutations in large granular lymphocyte leukemia. Turning to the study itself: Canonical activating STAT3 mutations were detected in roughly half of the longitudinally sequenced T-LGLL patients. General study points: At least one immunodominant TCR beta clonotype appeared in every T-cell large granular lymphocyte leukemia patient.

A remark on this clone: Antigen: not known.

Produced via immunoSEQ multiplex PCR; TCRdb's table is partial and in-frame only. The sample consists of some 17,000 clones, roughly 81% of them appearing once. This CDR3 is 15 amino acids long. V shed 5 bases and J 6 bases; nucleotides not matched to a gene: 10. In germline, CDR1 is SGHTA, CDR2 FQGNSA. This receptor was obtained from a man between 45 and 60 years old with T-cell large granular lymphocyte leukemia. Some clones in this sample may be carry-over from other donors' samples. Input material: peripheral blood mononuclear cells. The V call is TRBV7-2, the J call TRBJ2-7, with 10 bases that match TRBD2. CDR3 DNA: TGTGCCAGCAGCCCCCGCTTGAGCGGGAGGGGCGAGCAGTACTTC. Translating it yields CASSPRLSGRGEQYF.